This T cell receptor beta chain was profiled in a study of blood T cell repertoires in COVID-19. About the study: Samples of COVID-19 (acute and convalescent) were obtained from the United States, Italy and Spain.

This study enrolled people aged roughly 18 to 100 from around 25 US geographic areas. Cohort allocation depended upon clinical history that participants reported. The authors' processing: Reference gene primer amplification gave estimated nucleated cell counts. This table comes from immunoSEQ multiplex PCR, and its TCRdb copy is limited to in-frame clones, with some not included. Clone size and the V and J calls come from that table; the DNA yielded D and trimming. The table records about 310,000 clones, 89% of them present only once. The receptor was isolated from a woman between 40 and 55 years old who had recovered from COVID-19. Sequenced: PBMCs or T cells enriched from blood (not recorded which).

The CDR3 loop reads CASSLTGGVYEQYF. In nucleotides, the CDR3 is TGCGCCAGCAGCTTAACAGGGGGCGTCTACGAGCAGTACTTC. The rearrangement links TRBV5-1 to TRBJ2-7, with TRBD1 matching 9 bases. Germline CDR1 SGHRS, CDR2 YFSETQ. This CDR3 is 14 amino acids long. Trimming at V came to 2 bases and at J to 3 bases, leaving 3 bases not matched to a gene. Full variable domain (missing parts from reference TRBV5-1 and TRBJ2-7): KAGVTQTPRYLIKTRGQQVTLSCSPISGHRSVSWYQQTPGQGLQFLFEYFSETQRNKGNFPGRFSGRQFSNSRSEMNVSTLELGDSALYLCASSLTGGVYEQYFGPGTRLTVT.